This TCR beta chain was identified during a study of CD8 T cells in ankylosing spondylitis. Libraries of TCR beta came from quantitative 5'-RACE with molecular barcodes. TCRdb used MiXCR to reprocess the 5' RACE reads, holding one entry per CDR3 protein. The sample has 100,000 to 150,000 distinct CDR3 sequences; over 15% are singletons. Note on this clonotype: Its antigen is undetermined.

Whole-study findings and limits: A TCR beta motif of roughly eight highly homologous variants appeared characteristic of ankylosing spondylitis blood.

This clonotype was obtained from a male donor with ankylosing spondylitis. The sequenced sample consisted of blood, either unsorted or a sorted T cell fraction (not recorded which).

The CDR3 DNA sequence: TGTGCCAGCAGTCTAAGCGGGGCGCAAGAGACCCAGTACTTC. Its protein product is CASSLSGAQETQYF. This sequence joins TRBV12-3 or TRBV12-4 and TRBJ2-5; 7 nucleotides align to TRBD2. This CDR3 has 14 residues. Trimming took 5 bases from V and 2 from J; bases not matched to a gene: 5.